These 29 T cell receptor beta chains came from one sample sequenced in a study of blood T cell repertoires in COVID-19. Profiled with immunoSEQ multiplex PCR; TCRdb holds only in-frame clones, not every one. Among some 94,000 clones listed, around 83% were seen once. Specimen: peripheral blood. The source of these receptors is a man in his sixties or seventies with active or convalescent COVID-19.

V usage is TRBV28 and J usage is TRBJ1-1, with a possible D match to TRBD1 (6 bases). The CDR3 covers 15 residues. Germline CDR1 and CDR2: MDHEN and SYDVKM. Trimming removed 6 bases at V and 8 bases at J, with 22 bases between. CDR3 nucleotide sequence: TGTGCCAGCAGGGGGTCCGACGGGACATTTGCGGAAGCTTTCTTT. Its translation: CASRGSDGTFAEAFF.

The chain couples TRBV10-3 to TRBJ1-2, with 7 bases that match TRBD1. The length of the CDR3 is 14 residues. Trimming took 4 bases from V and 5 from J; bases not matched to a gene: 7. Germline CDR1 is ENHRY and CDR2 is SYGVKD. Here the CDR3 DNA reads TGTGCCATCAGTGGGGGACAGCTGAGGTATGGCTACACCTTC. Translation gives CAISGGQLRYGYTF.

This rearrangement joins TRBV18 to TRBJ1-1; D unresolved. The V gene's germline CDR1 is KGHSH and CDR2 LQKENI. The length of the CDR3 is 14 residues. Trimming stripped 3 bases from V and 6 bases from J, with 14 bases between. This CDR3 reads CASSPFRGQAEAFF. The DNA for the CDR3 is TGTGCCAGCTCACCTTTCAGAGGGCAGGCTGAAGCTTTCTTT.

There are a few counts of this clone. The chain carries TRBV11-2 and TRBJ1-2; TRBD1 agrees at 9 bases. The CDR3 runs 14 residues. Losses at the gene ends were 3 bases for V and 7 bases for J; bases not matched to a gene: 6. Germline assignment: CDR1 SGHAT and CDR2 FQNNGV. The CDR3 loop is CASSFAGQGVGYTF. The CDR3 nucleotides are TGTGCCAGCAGCTTCGCGGGACAGGGCGTTGGCTACACCTTC. The full variable domain, in which reference TRBV11-2 and TRBJ1-2 provide the parts outside the CDR3, is EAGVAQSPRYKIIEKRQSVAFWCNPISGHATLYWYQQILGQGPKLLIQFQNNGVVDDSQLPKDRFSAERLKGVDSTLKIQPAKLEDSAVYLCASSFAGQGVGYTFGSGTRLTVV.

This chain links TRBV5-1 with TRBJ2-1; 9 nucleotides agree with TRBD2. The CDR3 consists of 16 residues. J lost 7 bases, V lost 4 bases, and 12 bases had no gene match. The V gene's germline CDR1 is SGHRS and CDR2 YFSETQ. This chain's CDR3 is CASSPVPTSGKNEQFF. CDR3 nucleotides: TGCGCCAGCAGCCCCGTGCCGACTAGCGGCAAGAATGAGCAGTTCTTC.

The V gene is TRBV7-6, the J gene TRBJ2-1, with D perhaps TRBD1 (5 bases). The V gene's germline CDR1 is SGHVS and CDR2 FNYEAQ. The V end lost 1 base, the J end lost 1 base, and 8 bases lay between the germline ends. The CDR3 is 15 residues long. CDR3 sequence (DNA): TGTGCCAGCAGCTTAGTGCAGGGATCCTACAATGAGCAGTTCTTC. Translated: CASSLVQGSYNEQFF. The full variable domain, in which reference TRBV7-6 and TRBJ2-1 provide the parts outside the CDR3, is GAGVSQSPRYKVTKRGQDVALRCDPISGHVSLYWYRQALGQGPEFLTYFNYEAQQDKSGLPNDRFSAERPEGSISTLTIQRTEQRDSAMYRCASSLVQGSYNEQFFGPGTRLTVL.

The rearrangement links TRBV4-3 to TRBJ2-1; D perhaps matches TRBD2 (7 bases). Germline CDR1 LGHNA, CDR2 YSLEER. The CDR3 has 18 residues. The V end was cut by 0 bases, the J end by 7 bases, with 22 bases between. Here the CDR3 DNA reads TGCGCCAGCAGCCAAGAAGTGGAGAGGGGGGGCCGGAGGAATGAGCAGTTCTTC. Translating it yields CASSQEVERGGRRNEQFF.

This clone was observed a single time. J is TRBJ1-1 and V is TRBV2, with a possible D match to TRBD1 (5 bases). Between the trimmed V and J ends, which lost 7 bases and 2 bases, there was a span of 20 bases. The CDR3 spans 16 residues. Germline lookup yields CDR1 SNHLY and CDR2 FYNNEI. CDR3 DNA sequence: TGTGCCAGCAAAGCAGACAACCTTAGGGGAAACACTGAAGCTTTCTTT. Translation: CASKADNLRGNTEAFF.

The chain links TRBV6-5 to TRBJ1-2; TRBD1 agrees at 7 bases. J was trimmed by 2 bases and V by 8 bases; bases with no gene match: 5. CDR3 length: 13 amino acids. CDR1 and CDR2 from the germline V gene are MNHEY and SVGAGI. CDR3 amino acids: CASDLGQNYGYTF. Here the CDR3 DNA reads TGTGCCAGCGACCTGGGACAGAACTATGGCTACACCTTC.

V usage is TRBV2 and J usage is TRBJ2-3, with D perhaps TRBD2 (6 bases). The germline CDR1 and CDR2 sequences are SNHLY and FYNNEI. With 6 bases removed from V and 3 bases from J, the gap between germline ends came to 16 bases. The CDR3 consists of 15 residues. The CDR3 spells CASRRDSGPTDTQYF. CDR3 DNA: TGTGCCAGCAGGCGGGACTCCGGACCGACAGATACGCAGTATTTT.

The chain employs TRBV28 and TRBJ1-5; D gene unclear. The germline gives CDR1 MDHEN, CDR2 SYDVKM. Deletions cut 4 bases from V and 4 bases from J, with 5 bases between. This CDR3 is 12 amino acids long. In nucleotides, the CDR3 is TGTGCCAGCAGTTCGCTAAATCAGCCCCAGCATTTT. It codes for CASSSLNQPQHF.

J is TRBJ1-6 and V is TRBV25-1; 8 bases fit TRBD1. V lost 6 bases to trimming and J lost 7 bases; unmatched junction nucleotides: 5. Germline-derived CDR1 and CDR2 are MGHDK and SYGVNS. The CDR3 covers 14 residues. This chain's CDR3 is CASRDRDQNSPLHF. The DNA of the CDR3 is TGTGCCAGCAGGGACAGGGACCAGAATTCACCCCTCCACTTT.

This chain links TRBV6-1 with TRBJ1-2, with a tentative D call TRBD1 (6 bases). Germline V gene sequence: CDR1 MNHNS, CDR2 SASEGT. Deletions cut 3 bases from V and 7 bases from J, with 9 bases between. The CDR3 has 12 residues. CDR3 sequence: CASSEYRAGYTF. CDR3 in DNA: TGTGCCAGCAGTGAGTACAGGGCTGGCTACACCTTC.

The genes are TRBV2 and TRBJ1-1; perhaps TRBD1 as D (6 bases). This CDR3 is 15 amino acids long. Germline CDR1 reads SNHLY; CDR2 reads FYNNEI. The V and J ends lost 6 bases and 1 base respectively, with 15 bases between them. The CDR3 DNA follows: TGTGCCAGCAGCGAATATGGACAGAGGAACACTGAAGCTTTCTTT. Its translation is CASSEYGQRNTEAFF.

This rearrangement joins TRBV5-6 to TRBJ1-5, with TRBD1 as a possible D gene (5 bases). V gave up 5 bases and J gave up 1 base, with 19 bases separating them. CDR3 length: 17 residues. Germline values: CDR1 SGHDT, CDR2 YYEEEE. The CDR3 region is CASSSNGGGLSNQPQHF. The CDR3 coding sequence is TGTGCCAGCAGTTCCAATGGCGGGGGATTGAGCAATCAGCCCCAGCATTTT.

This clone was seen more than once but under ten times. The J gene is TRBJ1-5, the V gene TRBV28, with D possibly TRBD1 on 5 matching bases. Germline V lookup: CDR1 MDHEN, CDR2 SYDVKM. The CDR3 has 18 residues. Trimming shortened V by 8 bases and J by 0 bases, and 23 bases separated the two germline ends. DNA for the CDR3: TGTGCCAGCTTCGGACATACGATAGATCTTTTTAGCAATCAGCCCCAGCATTTT. Translating gives CASFGHTIDLFSNQPQHF.

This chain uses TRBV6-1 with TRBJ1-2; the match to TRBD1 covers 8 bases. The CDR3 runs to 16 residues. With 3 bases clipped from V and 4 bases from J, the junction kept 10 bases outside the gene matches. CDR1 and CDR2 (germline): MNHNS, SASEGT. CDR3 amino acids: CASSEVGQVGSYGYTF. The CDR3 DNA sequence: TGTGCCAGCAGTGAGGTGGGACAGGTGGGCAGCTATGGCTACACCTTC.

This chain joins TRBV7-9 and TRBJ1-5, with 8 bases matching TRBD1. Germline V lookup: CDR1 SEHNR, CDR2 FQNEAQ (reference sequence). The CDR3 is 16 amino acids. V dropped 3 bases and J dropped 7; count of bases not matched to a gene: 11. CDR3 sequence (DNA): TGTGCCAGCAGCTTTAGTGGACAGGGAGCCGCCCAGCCCCAGCATTTT. It yields the protein CASSFSGQGAAQPQHF. The full variable domain, its missing parts supplied by reference TRBV7-9 and TRBJ1-5, is DTGVSQNPRHKITKRGQNVTFRCDPISEHNRLYWYRQTLGQGPEFLTYFQNEAQLEKSRLLSDRFSAERPKGSFSTLEIQRTEQGDSAMYLCASSFSGQGAAQPQHFGDGTRLSIL.

Only a few counts were recorded for this clone. This rearrangement joins TRBV28 to TRBJ2-3, with 7 bases matching TRBD1. The germline V gene has CDR1 MDHEN and CDR2 SYDVKM. This CDR3 contains 16 residues. The trim removed 5 bases at V and 0 bases at J, leaving 8 bases unmatched. The CDR3 region is CASSLQGPSSTDTQYF. DNA for the CDR3: TGTGCCAGCAGTCTACAGGGGCCTTCTAGCACAGATACGCAGTATTTT.

This chain connects TRBV4-3 to TRBJ1-3; 9 bases are shared with TRBD1. The germline V gene has CDR1 LGHNA and CDR2 YSLEER. This CDR3 is 17 amino acids long. V shed 4 bases, J shed 0 bases, and the junction held 7 bases outside the gene matches. The CDR3 region is CASSPTGTGSSGNTIYF. CDR3 DNA sequence: TGCGCCAGCAGCCCCACCGGGACAGGGAGCTCTGGAAACACCATATATTTT.

The chain is built from TRBV6-1 and TRBJ1-5, with 8 bases that match TRBD1. Germline CDR1 MNHNS, CDR2 SASEGT. Trimming took 2 bases from V and 6 from J; bases not matched to a gene: 9. The CDR3 runs to 16 residues. Written as DNA, the CDR3 is TGTGCCAGCAGTGAAAATCGGGGACAGGACGGTCAGCCCCAGCATTTT. This sequence encodes CASSENRGQDGQPQHF.

The rearrangement links TRBV5-4 to TRBJ1-1, with 10 bases that match TRBD1. From germline, CDR1 is SGHNT and CDR2 YYREEE (reference sequence). V was clipped by 3 bases and J by 3 bases; unmatched bases: 5. The CDR3 sequence is 15 residues long. Written as DNA, the CDR3 is TGTGCCAGCAGCTCCGGGACAGGGGCCCACACTGAAGCTTTCTTT. Translated: CASSSGTGAHTEAFF.

The rearrangement joins TRBV7-2 to TRBJ2-1, with D uncertain. The CDR3 consists of 13 residues. Trimming took off 5 bases at V and 6 bases at J, with 11 bases between the two ends. Germline V lookup: CDR1 SGHTA, CDR2 FQGNSA. CDR3 loop: CASSPPSGNEQFF. The CDR3 DNA sequence: TGTGCCAGCAGCCCTCCCAGTGGCAATGAGCAGTTCTTC. The whole variable domain, filled in from reference TRBV7-2 and TRBJ2-1, reads GAGVSQSPSNKVTEKGKDVELRCDPISGHTALYWYRQSLGQGLEFLIYFQGNSAPDKSGLPSDRFSAERTGGSVSTLTIQRTQQEDSAVYLCASSPPSGNEQFFGPGTRLTVL.

V is TRBV11-3 and J is TRBJ1-1; 7 bases map to TRBD1. CDR1 and CDR2 (germline): SGHNT, YENEEA. V dropped 5 bases and J dropped 1; count of bases not matched to a gene: 7. The CDR3 sequence is 15 residues long. CDR3 region: CASSHSGQQNTEAFF. In nucleotides, the CDR3 is TGTGCCAGCAGCCACTCGGGACAGCAGAACACTGAAGCTTTCTTT. Together with reference TRBV11-3 and TRBJ1-1, the CDR3 gives the full variable domain: EAGVVQSPRYKIIEKKQPVAFWCNPISGHNTLYWYLQNLGQGPELLIRYENEEAVDDSQLPKDRFSAERLKGVDSTLKIQPAELGDSAVYLCASSHSGQQNTEAFFGQGTRLTVV.

A word on this clone: The same CDR3 can be traced to other DNA sequences in this sample. This chain connects TRBV18 to TRBJ2-7, with TRBD1 identical over 11 bases. The CDR3 consists of 14 residues. Per germline, CDR1 KGHSH and CDR2 LQKENI. The V segment lost 2 bases and the J segment 4 bases; nucleotides outside the gene matches: 1. CDR3 sequence reads: CASSPGTGGYEQYF. The CDR3 nucleotides read TGTGCCAGCTCACCAGGGACAGGGGGGTACGAGCAGTACTTC.

V usage is TRBV5-8 and J usage is TRBJ1-1; D is unclear. The CDR3 extends over 16 amino acids. In germline, CDR1 is SGHTS, CDR2 YDEGEE. V lost 5 bases, J lost 5 bases, and 22 bases lay in between. The CDR3 is CASRSYRATGGTEAFF. The CDR3 DNA is TGTGCCAGCAGGTCATACCGGGCCACGGGAGGGACTGAAGCTTTCTTT. Using reference TRBV5-8 and TRBJ1-1 for the parts outside the CDR3, the full variable domain is EAGVTQSPTHLIKTRGQQATLRCSPISGHTSVYWYQQALGLGLQFLLWYDEGEERNRGNFPPRFSGRQFPNYSSELNVNALELEDSALYLCASRSYRATGGTEAFFGQGTRLTVV.

The chain's CDR3 is CASSPAGQGNEKLFF. The DNA of the CDR3 is TGTGCCAGCTCACCCGCGGGACAGGGTAATGAAAAACTGTTTTTT. J is TRBJ1-4 and V is TRBV18; TRBD1 matches at 9 bases. The CDR3 consists of 15 residues. CDR1 and CDR2 (germline): KGHSH, LQKENI. The junction had 3 bases not matched to a gene; V was cut back by 3 bases and J by 4 bases. The entire variable domain, with the rest obtained from reference TRBV18 and TRBJ1-4, is as follows: NAGVMQNPRHLVRRRGQEARLRCSPMKGHSHVYWYRQLPEEGLKFMVYLQKENIIDESGMPKERFSAEFPKEGPSILRIQQVVRGDSAAYFCASSPAGQGNEKLFFGSGTQLSVL.

The chain has TRBV27 and TRBJ2-7; possibly TRBD1 for D (6 bases). This CDR3 has 14 residues. CDR1 is MNHEY, CDR2 SMNVEV, per germline (reference sequence). Trimming shortened V by 5 bases and J by 0 bases, and 11 bases separated the two germline ends. This chain's CDR3 is CASSPYRDSYEQYF. CDR3 DNA sequence: TGTGCCAGCAGTCCATACAGGGACTCCTACGAGCAGTACTTC.

This chain connects TRBV5-1 to TRBJ2-7; TRBD1 matches 7 bases. The CDR3 sequence is 15 residues long. The germline CDR1 and CDR2 sequences are SGHRS and YFSETQ. V was pared by 5 bases and J by 6 bases, with 14 bases of the junction left unmatched. In DNA, the CDR3 is TGCGCCAGCAGATCCCGCGCCGGGACAGAGTTCGAGCAGTACTTC. As protein: CASRSRAGTEFEQYF.